This T cell receptor (beta chain) was profiled in a study of blood T cell repertoires in COVID-19 (TCRdb year 2020). For context, the study as a whole: Samples covering the acute and convalescent phases of COVID-19 were provided by collaborators in the United States, Italy and Spain. The prospective study material was composed of cDNA or gDNA derived from T cells, B-cell-depleted T cells, or PBMCs. Deeply sampled blood TCRbeta repertoires from subjects exposed to, actively infected with, or recovered from COVID-19 were included in the dataset. A freely available public database, intended as a resource for researchers studying the immune response to SARS-CoV-2, is where the repertoires were released. The samples were drawn from two sources: the first 160 participants of the ongoing ImmuneRACE study, and 950 to 1,500 subjects contributed by 6 global collaborators. The sample metadata nearly always contained a de-identified subject ID, COVID-19 status, age in years and sex. Where available, HLA class I and class II types were obtained from metadata supplied by the sample provider rather than from assay-based typing.

Concerning this clone itself: Its binding antigen is unknown. Nothing much larger sits one base from this clone, and base qualities are not available.

TCRbeta CDR3 regions were amplified from genomic DNA using the immunoSEQ Assay, a bias-controlled multiplex PCR. The source study handled its data this way. Within the assay, amplification of reference gene primers was used to estimate how many nucleated cells each sample contained. To quantify the absolute abundance of each unique TCRbeta CDR3 rearrangement, sequence reads were collapsed and filtered. For each sample, productive Simpson clonality was calculated by taking the square root of Simpson's diversity index across productive rearrangements. TCRdb took this table from immuneACCESS and kept in-frame rearrangements with V and J called. Such tables lack part of the clones; where checked against another copy, unresolved V genes explain under half of the gap, and the rest is unexplained. That table is the source of V, J and clone size, and D and trimming were worked out from the DNA. Within this sample are about 64,000 clones, with 80% to 90% of them counted one time only. Less than 1.5% of the sample is in the top ten clones.

The germline V gene sets CDR1 to MGHRA and CDR2 to YSYEKL. The V end gives up 4 bases and the J end 1 base, leaving 11 bases in the junction not matched to a gene. Including the terminal cysteine and phenylalanine, the CDR3 comprises 17 residues. The retained sequence is limited to the CDR3, 51 bases, with the frame set at the first base. Whole blood was collected in K2EDTA tubes by collaborating institutions according to the institutions' own protocols. Collaborator samples were shipped for TCRbeta analysis as frozen whole blood, isolated PBMCs, or DNA extracted from either sample type. General study outcomes and caveats: How much clinical and demographic metadata was included differed by source and by participant, and the metadata was provided uncurated.

The clonotype comes from a man aged 40-49 years with acute or convalescent COVID-19. This receptor chain uses TRBV4-1 and TRBJ2-7, with TRBD2 identical over 9 junction bases. Sequenced sample: peripheral blood. The CDR3 corresponds to CASSPLGGSGGSYEQYF. The DNA is TGCGCCAGCAGCCCCCTCGGGGGTAGCGGGGGTTCCTACGAGCAGTACTTC.